One and the same sample provided the 26 T cell receptor beta chains below, sequenced in a study of blood T cells in healthy people across ages. Alongside a J-beta primer mix, a sample-barcoded 5' primer served in a second PCR lasting 7 to 11 cycles. TCRdb re-analysed the 5' RACE reads in MiXCR, keeping a single row per CDR3 protein. The sample comprises under 1,000,000 distinct CDR3 sequences, around 45% of which are singletons, and 18% rests with the top ten. What was sequenced was blood. Receptors originate from an elderly man in good health.

J is TRBJ2-5 and V is TRBV24-1; perhaps TRBD1 as D (6 bases). Trimming took 3 bases from V and 11 from J, leaving 24 bases between them. The germline CDR1 and CDR2 sequences are KGHDR and SFDVKD. The CDR3 spans 16 residues. In DNA, the CDR3 is TGTGCCACCAGTGATCCGACAGGCCGCTCGGACAATGAGCAGTACTTC. The encoded protein is CATSDPTGRSDNEQYF.

A remark on this clonotype: The junction and the germline gene differ at one end; a read error may be behind it. The rearrangement uses TRBV24-1 and TRBJ2-7; TRBD2 matches at 9 bases. Germline lookup yields CDR1 KGHDR and CDR2 SFDVKD. This CDR3 is built from 17 residues. The chain's CDR3 is CVTSDLWGLAVAYEQYF. The CDR3, as DNA: TGTGTCACCAGTGATTTGTGGGGACTAGCCGTTGCCTACGAGCAGTACTTC.

The chain links TRBV7-3 to TRBJ2-1, with D possibly TRBD1 on 6 matching bases. This CDR3 has 14 amino acids. CDR1 is SGHTA and CDR2 is FQGTGA in the germline V gene. V was shortened by 5 bases and J by 5 bases, with 13 bases between the two germline ends. CDR3 region: CASSPGGQNNEQFF. Here the CDR3 DNA reads TGTGCCAGCAGCCCCGGTGGACAGAACAATGAGCAGTTCTTC.

This chain joins TRBV20-1 and TRBJ1-5; D is uncertain. This CDR3 region has 14 residues. The germline V gene has CDR1 DFQATT and CDR2 SNEGSKA (reference sequence). Trimming cost V 1 base and J 5 bases, with 12 bases left between them. The CDR3, as DNA: TGCAGTGCTAGAGGTCTCCGGGGAGATCAGCCCCAGCATTTT. Translating gives CSARGLRGDQPQHF.

As concerns this clonotype: A read error may be the cause here, since a much bigger clone is one base away. The V call is TRBV10-3, the J call TRBJ2-5; D could derive from TRBD1 or TRBD2 (5 bases each). Germline V gene sequence: CDR1 ENHRY, CDR2 SYGVKD. The CDR3 extends over 10 amino acids. Trimming cost V 10 bases and J 11 bases, with 14 bases left between them. CDR3 protein: CATGQNEQYF. The CDR3 DNA sequence: TGTGCCACGGGGCAAAATGAGCAGTACTTC.

V and J are TRBV5-1 and TRBJ2-7; tentatively, D is TRBD1 (5 bases). V was trimmed by 0 bases and J by 11 bases, leaving 12 bases between them. The germline gives CDR1 SGHRS, CDR2 YFSETQ. CDR3 size: 12 residues. The CDR3 here is CASSLVETVEYF. Here the CDR3 DNA reads TGCGCCAGCAGCTTGGTCGAGACAGTCGAGTACTTC. Full variable domain (remainder filled in from reference TRBV5-1 and TRBJ2-7): KAGVTQTPRYLIKTRGQQVTLSCSPISGHRSVSWYQQTPGQGLQFLFEYFSETQRNKGNFPGRFSGRQFSNSRSEMNVSTLELGDSALYLCASSLVETVEYFGPGTRLTVT.

This clonotype showed up many times. The J gene is TRBJ2-7, the V gene TRBV28; 7 nucleotides line up with TRBD1. CDR3 size: 16 residues. Losses at the gene ends were 4 bases for V and 0 bases for J; bases not matched to a gene: 9. Germline V lookup: CDR1 MDHEN, CDR2 SYDVKM. CDR3 protein: CASSSLDGDSSYEQYF. CDR3 bases: TGTGCCAGCAGTTCGTTGGATGGGGACAGCTCCTACGAGCAGTACTTC.

This clonotype was observed a handful of times. V usage is TRBV5-4 and J usage is TRBJ2-1, with D unclear. This CDR3 region has 14 residues. Germline CDR1 and CDR2: SGHNT and YYREEE (reference sequence). V lost 0 bases and J lost 3, with 7 bases in between. CDR3 nucleotide sequence: TGTGCCAGCAGCTTGGAACCGAACTACAATGAGCAGTTCTTC. Translated: CASSLEPNYNEQFF.

This clonotype appeared a few times. J is TRBJ2-7 and V is TRBV14; D not resolved. Germline V CDR1 and CDR2: SGHDN, FVKESK. The CDR3 length is 16 residues. Trimming removed 0 bases from V and 3 bases from J, with 15 bases in between. CDR3 in DNA: TGTGCCAGCAGCCAAGACGCCGGGCCCCGTGACTACGAGCAGTACTTC. Protein: CASSQDAGPRDYEQYF.

The chain links TRBV3-1 to TRBJ2-7; D is unclear. From germline, CDR1 is LGHDT and CDR2 YNNKEL (reference sequence). V dropped 4 bases and J dropped 1 base, with 11 bases sitting between them. The CDR3 sequence is 14 residues long. CDR3 residues: CASSREGLSYEQYF. The CDR3 DNA sequence: TGTGCCAGCAGCCGAGAAGGGCTTTCCTACGAGCAGTACTTC.

This clonotype was detected only a few times. This chain links TRBV29-1 with TRBJ1-2, with D uncertain. Trimming pared 4 bases from V and 7 bases from J, leaving 13 bases between. CDR3 length: 12 amino acids. Germline CDR1 is SQVTM and CDR2 is ANQGSEA. The CDR3 loop reads CSVGSGRGGYTF. The DNA for the CDR3 is TGCAGCGTTGGAAGTGGCCGGGGTGGCTACACCTTC.

The rearrangement joins TRBV7-8 to TRBJ2-3, with 8 bases matching TRBD2. Germline V gene lookup returns CDR1 SGHVS and CDR2 FQNEAQ. Losses at the gene ends were 0 bases for V and 4 bases for J; bases not matched to a gene: 6. The CDR3 consists of 16 residues. The CDR3 here is CASSLAQAGVADTQYF. Here the CDR3 DNA reads TGTGCCAGCAGCTTAGCGCAAGCGGGAGTCGCAGATACGCAGTATTTT.

The chain is built from TRBV6-1 and TRBJ1-4; no definite D call. The V end lost 5 bases, the J end lost 6 bases, and 13 bases lay between the germline ends. The V gene's germline CDR1 is MNHNS and CDR2 SASEGT. The CDR3 has 14 residues. Written as DNA, the CDR3 is TGTGCCAGCAGTATTAGGGTGGCCGATGAAAAACTGTTTTTT. Protein sequence: CASSIRVADEKLFF.

The chain couples TRBV20-1 to TRBJ1-2; TRBD1 agrees at 11 bases. J was trimmed by 1 base and V by 3 bases; bases with no gene match: 1. The CDR3 sequence is 14 residues long. The germline V gene has CDR1 DFQATT and CDR2 SNEGSKA (reference sequence). CDR3 DNA sequence: TGCAGTGCTAGGGGGACAGGGGGTAACTATGGCTACACCTTC. The encoded protein is CSARGTGGNYGYTF.

The CDR3 bases are TGCAGTGCTAGACCGCCGGGACAGCTAAATCAGCCCCAGCATTTT. Its protein is CSARPPGQLNQPQHF. The chain carries TRBV20-1 and TRBJ1-5; 7 bases map to TRBD1. The CDR3 has 15 amino acids. The V segment lost 2 bases and the J segment 4 bases; nucleotides outside the gene matches: 8. The V gene's germline CDR1 is DFQATT and CDR2 SNEGSKA (reference sequence).

This chain joins TRBV3-1 and TRBJ2-7; 9 bases are shared with TRBD2. In germline, CDR1 is LGHDT, CDR2 YNNKEL (reference sequence). V trimming: 2 bases; J trimming: 7 bases; junction bases outside the gene matches: 9. The CDR3 is made up of 15 amino acids. CDR3 sequence: CASSQLAGPGNEQYF. In DNA, the CDR3 is TGTGCCAGCAGCCAACTAGCGGGACCTGGGAATGAGCAGTACTTC.

This clonotype was seen more than once but under ten times. This chain connects TRBV29-1 to TRBJ2-5; D is ambiguous. This CDR3 comprises 11 residues. V lost 5 bases, J lost 1 base, and 5 bases lay in between. CDR1 SQVTM and CDR2 ANQGSEA come from the germline V gene. CDR3 in DNA: TGCAGCGTTAATACCCAAGAGACCCAGTACTTC. Translating gives CSVNTQETQYF.

The gene calls are TRBV4-3 and TRBJ1-2; D not resolved. V lost 0 bases and J 4 bases, leaving 12 bases between the germline ends. CDR3 length: 15 residues. Germline CDR1 LGHNA, CDR2 YSLEER. The CDR3 spells CASSQDRGGLYGYTF. The CDR3 DNA sequence: TGCGCCAGCAGCCAAGATCGCGGAGGGCTCTATGGCTACACCTTC.

The rearrangement links TRBV12-3 or TRBV12-4 to TRBJ2-3, with 7 positions matching TRBD2. The ends lost 1 base at V and 3 bases at J; junction bases unmatched: 4. The CDR3 runs 15 residues. CDR3 loop: CASSLVFGRTDTQYF. CDR3 nucleotide sequence: TGTGCCAGCAGTTTAGTCTTCGGGAGGACAGATACGCAGTATTTT.

This clonotype has only a few counts. Since a much larger clone is just one base distant, this may be a read error. This chain joins TRBV11-3 and TRBJ2-1; the match to TRBD2 covers 9 bases. The germline V gene encodes CDR1 SGHNT and CDR2 YENEEA. V shed 5 bases and J 7 bases; nucleotides not matched to a gene: 9. CDR3 length equals 15 residues. The DNA of the CDR3 is TGTGCCAGCAGCCTTGGGAGTAGCGGGGGTAATGAGCAGTTCTTC. Translating it yields CASSLGSSGGNEQFF. The entire variable domain, with the rest obtained from reference TRBV11-3 and TRBJ2-1, is as follows: EAGVVQSPRYKIIEKKQPVAFWCNPISGHNTLYWYLQNLGQGPELLIRYENEEAVDDSQLPKDRFSAERLKGVDSTLKIQPAELGDSAVYLCASSLGSSGGNEQFFGPGTRLTVL.

The V call is TRBV9, the J call TRBJ2-1; D uncertain. The CDR3 consists of 14 residues. Germline CDR1 and CDR2: SGDLS and YYNGEE. Trimming pared 0 bases from V and 7 bases from J, leaving 11 bases between. For the CDR3, the DNA is TGTGCCAGCAGCGTAGACCGGTCGACAAATGAGCAGTTCTTC. Its translation is CASSVDRSTNEQFF.

J is TRBJ1-2 and V is TRBV27, with TRBD1 identical over 11 bases. V lost 5 bases, J lost 8 bases, and 13 bases stayed unmatched. Germline V gives CDR1 MNHEY, CDR2 SMNVEV (reference sequence). The CDR3 spans 16 residues. CDR3 DNA: TGTGCCAGCAGTCCGAGGGGACAGGGGGGATCGCGAGGCTACACCTTC. Translating gives CASSPRGQGGSRGYTF.

This chain connects TRBV24-1 to TRBJ2-1; either TRBD1 or TRBD2 may supply D (5 bases each). This CDR3 is built from 11 residues. Germline CDR1 is KGHDR and CDR2 is SFDVKD. The V gene lost 9 bases and the J gene lost 9 bases, with 11 bases spanning the gap. CDR3 in DNA: TGTGCCACCTCCAGGGACGGTGAGCAGTTCTTC. It yields the protein CATSRDGEQFF.

This clonotype was detected a few times. The chain recombines TRBV7-2 with TRBJ2-1, with D perhaps matching TRBD2 (5 bases). CDR1 and CDR2 from the germline V gene are SGHTA and FQGNSA. The CDR3 consists of 15 residues. Between the trimmed V and J ends, which lost 0 bases and 7 bases, there was a span of 13 bases. The CDR3: CASSLAMAGENEQFF. In DNA form, the CDR3 reads TGTGCCAGCAGCTTAGCCATGGCGGGTGAGAATGAGCAGTTCTTC. Full variable domain (remainder filled in from reference TRBV7-2 and TRBJ2-1): GAGVSQSPSNKVTEKGKDVELRCDPISGHTALYWYRQSLGQGLEFLIYFQGNSAPDKSGLPSDRFSAERTGGSVSTLTIQRTQQEDSAVYLCASSLAMAGENEQFFGPGTRLTVL.

This clonotype has only a few counts. This chain connects TRBV28 to TRBJ2-4; 7 nucleotides match TRBD1. In germline, CDR1 is MDHEN, CDR2 SYDVKM. V gave up 9 bases and J gave up 3 bases; unmatched junction bases: 8. There are 14 residues in the CDR3. The CDR3 sequence: CASHQTGFKNIQYF. The DNA of the CDR3 is TGTGCCAGTCACCAGACAGGGTTCAAAAACATTCAGTACTTC.

A remark on this clonotype: The germline gene is not matched at one end of the junction; a read error may be the cause. This rearrangement joins TRBV6-2 or TRBV6-3 to TRBJ2-4; TRBD2 matches 10 bases. CDR1 and CDR2 from the germline V gene are MNHEY and SVGEGT. This CDR3 comprises 19 residues. Written as DNA, the CDR3 is TGCGCCAGCAGCCCCCTAAAGTTACGAGCGGGAGGGCGATTAAACATTCAGTACTTC. It translates to CASSPLKLRAGGRLNIQYF.